This T cell receptor beta chain derives from a study of blood T cell repertoires in COVID-19. Study context: From the United States, Italy and Spain came samples of acute and convalescent COVID-19. The cDNA or gDNA used as material had been derived from T cells, B-cell-depleted T cells, or PBMCs.

Per the original methods: From reference gene primer amplification, estimates of nucleated cell counts were derived. The table came from immunoSEQ multiplex PCR; TCRdb's copy has only in-frame clones and leaves some out. That table gives V, J and clone size, and the DNA gave D and trimming. This table holds approximately 200,000 clones, approximately 80% found once. The clonotype was recovered from a woman older than 75 with acute or convalescent COVID-19. Material: peripheral blood.

The CDR3 loop reads CVVGVGVNTGELFF. The DNA for the CDR3 is TGTGTAGTAGGGGTAGGGGTGAACACCGGGGAGCTGTTTTTT. The V and J genes are TRBV27 and TRBJ2-2; perhaps TRBD1 as D (5 bases). Germline V gene lookup returns CDR1 MNHEY and CDR2 SMNVEV (reference sequence). This CDR3 region has 14 residues.